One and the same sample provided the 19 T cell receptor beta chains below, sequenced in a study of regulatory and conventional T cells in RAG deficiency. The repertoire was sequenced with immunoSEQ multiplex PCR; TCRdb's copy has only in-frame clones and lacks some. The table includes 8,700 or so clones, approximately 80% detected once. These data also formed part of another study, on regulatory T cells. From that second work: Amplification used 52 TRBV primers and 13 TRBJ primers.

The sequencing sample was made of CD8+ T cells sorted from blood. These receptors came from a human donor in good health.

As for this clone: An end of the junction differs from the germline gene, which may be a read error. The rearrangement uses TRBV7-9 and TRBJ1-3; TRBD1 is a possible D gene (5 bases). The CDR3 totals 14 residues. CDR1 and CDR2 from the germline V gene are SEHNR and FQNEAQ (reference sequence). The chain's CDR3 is CASSLVGAGNTIYF. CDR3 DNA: TGTGCCAGCAGCTTAGTAGGGGCTGGGAACACCATATATTTT. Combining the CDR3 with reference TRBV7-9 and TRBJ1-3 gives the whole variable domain DTGVSQNPRHKITKRGQNVTFRCDPISEHNRLYWYRQTLGQGPEFLTYFQNEAQLEKSRLLSDRFSAERPKGSFSTLEIQRTEQGDSAMYLCASSLVGAGNTIYFGEGSWLTVV.

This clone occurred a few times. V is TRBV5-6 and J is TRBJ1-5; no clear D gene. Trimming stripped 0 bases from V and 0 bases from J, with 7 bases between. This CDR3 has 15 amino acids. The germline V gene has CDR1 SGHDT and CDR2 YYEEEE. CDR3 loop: CASSLVSDSNQPQHF. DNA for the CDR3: TGTGCCAGCAGCTTGGTCTCAGATAGCAATCAGCCCCAGCATTTT.

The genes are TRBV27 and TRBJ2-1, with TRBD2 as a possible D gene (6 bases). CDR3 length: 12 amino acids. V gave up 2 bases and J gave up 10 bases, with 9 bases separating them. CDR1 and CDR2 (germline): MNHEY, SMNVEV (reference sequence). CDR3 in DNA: TGTGCCAGCAGTTTAAGGCGGGACGAGCAGTTCTTC. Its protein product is CASSLRRDEQFF.

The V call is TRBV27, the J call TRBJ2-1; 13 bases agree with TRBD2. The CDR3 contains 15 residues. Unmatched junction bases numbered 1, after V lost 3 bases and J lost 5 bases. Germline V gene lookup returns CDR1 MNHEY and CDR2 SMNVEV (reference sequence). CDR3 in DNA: TGTGCCAGCAGTTTGGGACTAGCGGGACACAATGAGCAGTTCTTC. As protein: CASSLGLAGHNEQFF.

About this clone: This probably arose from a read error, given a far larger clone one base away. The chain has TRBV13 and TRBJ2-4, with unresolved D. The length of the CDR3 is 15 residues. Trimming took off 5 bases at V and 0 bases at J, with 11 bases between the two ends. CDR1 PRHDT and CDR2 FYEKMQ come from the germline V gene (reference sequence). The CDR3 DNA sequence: TGTGCCAGCAGCATACCCGGGTTAGCCAAAAACATTCAGTACTTC. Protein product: CASSIPGLAKNIQYF.

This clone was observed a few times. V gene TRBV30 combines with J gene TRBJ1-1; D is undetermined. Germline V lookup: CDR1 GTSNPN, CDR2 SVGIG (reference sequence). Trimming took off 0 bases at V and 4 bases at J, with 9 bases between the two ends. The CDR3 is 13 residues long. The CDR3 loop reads CAWSVRVGTEAFF. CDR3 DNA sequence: TGTGCCTGGAGTGTACGGGTGGGCACTGAAGCTTTCTTT.

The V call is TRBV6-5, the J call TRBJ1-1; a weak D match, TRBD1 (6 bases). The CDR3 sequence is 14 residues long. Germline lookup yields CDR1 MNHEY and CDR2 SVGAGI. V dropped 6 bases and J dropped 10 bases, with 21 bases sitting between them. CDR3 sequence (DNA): TGTGCCAGCAGCCCCAGTGGGGGCGGAGGACGAGCTTTCTTT. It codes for CASSPSGGGGRAFF.

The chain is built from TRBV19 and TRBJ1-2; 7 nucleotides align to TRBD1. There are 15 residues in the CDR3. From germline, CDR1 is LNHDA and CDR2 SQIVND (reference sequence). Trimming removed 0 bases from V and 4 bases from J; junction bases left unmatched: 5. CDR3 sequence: CASSIDLSGGYGYTF. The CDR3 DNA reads TGTGCCAGTAGTATAGATCTTTCAGGGGGCTATGGCTACACCTTC.

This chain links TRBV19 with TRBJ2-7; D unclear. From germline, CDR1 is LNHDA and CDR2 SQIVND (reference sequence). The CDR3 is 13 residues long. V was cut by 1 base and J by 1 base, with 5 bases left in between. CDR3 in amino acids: CASSIGSSYEQYF. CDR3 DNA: TGTGCCAGTAGTATAGGATCTTCCTACGAGCAGTACTTC. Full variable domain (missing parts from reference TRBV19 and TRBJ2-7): DGGITQSPKYLFRKEGQNVTLSCEQNLNHDAMYWYRQDPGQGLRLIYYSQIVNDFQKGDIAEGYSVSREKKESFPLTVTSAQKNPTAFYLCASSIGSSYEQYFGPGTRLTVT.

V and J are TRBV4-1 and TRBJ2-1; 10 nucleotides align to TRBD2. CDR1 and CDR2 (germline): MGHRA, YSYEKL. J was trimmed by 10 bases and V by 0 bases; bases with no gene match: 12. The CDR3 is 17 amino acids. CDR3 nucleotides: TGCGCCAGCAGCCAAGATGAGGCGGAGCGGGGGGGTTGGGAGCAGTTCTTC. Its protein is CASSQDEAERGGWEQFF.

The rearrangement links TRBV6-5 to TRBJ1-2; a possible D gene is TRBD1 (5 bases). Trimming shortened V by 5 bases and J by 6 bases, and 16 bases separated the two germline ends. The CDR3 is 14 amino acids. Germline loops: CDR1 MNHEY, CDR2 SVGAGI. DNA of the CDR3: TGTGCCAGCAGTGCGTCCGGGGGAGGCGATGGCTACACCTTC. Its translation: CASSASGGGDGYTF.

The CDR3 spells CASTPGAIGTEAFF. The CDR3 DNA reads as TGTGCCAGTACGCCGGGAGCGATCGGCACTGAAGCTTTCTTT. The chain links TRBV19 to TRBJ1-1; D not resolved. V lost 7 bases and J 4 bases, leaving 16 bases between the germline ends. The germline CDR1 and CDR2 sequences are LNHDA and SQIVND (reference sequence). The CDR3 length is 14 residues.

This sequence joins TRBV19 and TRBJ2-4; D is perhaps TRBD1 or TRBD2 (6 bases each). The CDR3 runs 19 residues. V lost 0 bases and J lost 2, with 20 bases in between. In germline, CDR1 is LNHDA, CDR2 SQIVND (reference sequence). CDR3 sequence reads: CASSIDQDLGGGSKNIQYF. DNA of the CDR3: TGTGCCAGTAGTATAGACCAGGATTTGGGGGGCGGGTCCAAAAACATTCAGTACTTC.

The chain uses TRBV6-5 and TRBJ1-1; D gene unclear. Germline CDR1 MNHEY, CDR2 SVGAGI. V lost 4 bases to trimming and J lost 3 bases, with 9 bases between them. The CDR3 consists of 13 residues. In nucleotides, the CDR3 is TGTGCCAGCAGTTTCAGGACGTACACTGAAGCTTTCTTT. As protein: CASSFRTYTEAFF.

The CDR3 nucleotides are TGTGCCAGCAAGGACGGCCTATCCTACGAGCAGTACTTC. This codes for CASKDGLSYEQYF. This sequence joins TRBV7-7 and TRBJ2-7; D not certain. Trimming shortened V by 7 bases and J by 1 base, and 11 bases separated the two germline ends. The CDR3 extends over 13 amino acids. Germline V gene lookup returns CDR1 SSHAT and CDR2 FNYEAQ (reference sequence). Combining the CDR3 with reference TRBV7-7 and TRBJ2-7 gives the whole variable domain GAGVSQSPRYKVTKRGQDVTLRCDPISSHATLYWYQQALGQGPEFLTYFNYEAQPDKSGLPSDRFSAERPEGSISTLTIQRTEQRDSAMYRCASKDGLSYEQYFGPGTRLTVT.

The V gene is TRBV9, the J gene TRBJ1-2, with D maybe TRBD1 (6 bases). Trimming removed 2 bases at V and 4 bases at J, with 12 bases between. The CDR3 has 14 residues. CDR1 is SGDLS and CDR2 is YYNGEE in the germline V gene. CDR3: CASSVGQFPYGYTF. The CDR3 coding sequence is TGTGCCAGCAGCGTTGGACAGTTCCCCTATGGCTACACCTTC.

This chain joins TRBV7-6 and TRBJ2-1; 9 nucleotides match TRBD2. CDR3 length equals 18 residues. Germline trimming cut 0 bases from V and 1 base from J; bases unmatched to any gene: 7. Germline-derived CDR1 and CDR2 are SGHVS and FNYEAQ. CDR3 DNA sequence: TGTGCCAGCAGCTTAGCCTTCGGACTAGCGAGGTCCTACAATGAGCAGTTCTTC. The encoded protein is CASSLAFGLARSYNEQFF.

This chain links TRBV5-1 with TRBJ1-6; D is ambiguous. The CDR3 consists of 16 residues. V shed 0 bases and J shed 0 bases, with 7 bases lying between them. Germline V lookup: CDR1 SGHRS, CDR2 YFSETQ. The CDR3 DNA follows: TGCGCCAGCAGCTTGGAGAGCGGCTCCTATAATTCACCCCTCCACTTT. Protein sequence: CASSLESGSYNSPLHF.

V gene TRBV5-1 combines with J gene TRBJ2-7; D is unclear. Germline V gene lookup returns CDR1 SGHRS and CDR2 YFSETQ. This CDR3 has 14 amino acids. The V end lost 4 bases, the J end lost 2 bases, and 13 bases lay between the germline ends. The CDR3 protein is CASSLGFSAYEQYF. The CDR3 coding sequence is TGCGCCAGCAGCCTGGGATTCTCCGCCTACGAGCAGTACTTC.